Sequencing of this T cell receptor beta chain was carried out in a study of STAT3 mutations in large granular lymphocyte leukemia. Study-wide context: Canonical activating STAT3 mutations were detected in roughly half of the longitudinally sequenced T-LGLL patients. Study-level points and caveats: After therapy, about 30% of the 18 patients switched clonotypes, all new clones STAT3 wild type. Variable sampling intervals and differing treatment regimens complicated linking therapy response to TCR clonal burden changes. Every T-LGLL patient had at least one immunodominant TCRbeta clonotype.

The data were produced by immunoSEQ multiplex PCR, yet TCRdb's version contains in-frame clones alone and is incomplete. The sample shows 35,000 to 50,000 clones, approximately 78% of them seen only once. With regard to this clone: As yet, its antigen is unknown.

CDR3 length equals 14 residues. V shed 3 bases and J shed 1 base, with 8 bases lying between them. Germline V gene data show CDR1 as KGHSH and CDR2 as LQKENI. The TCR originated in a human donor with T large granular lymphocyte leukemia. Some clones in this sample may be carry-over from other donors' samples. Source material: PBMCs. This sequence joins TRBV18 and TRBJ2-3; D gene uncertain. This chain's CDR3 is CASSPGRGTDTQYF. The CDR3 bases are TGTGCCAGCTCACCTGGCCGGGGCACAGATACGCAGTATTTT.